This TCR beta chain was identified in a study of blood T cell repertoires in COVID-19. Across the whole study: Specimens from acute and convalescent COVID-19 originated in the United States, Italy and Spain. Nucleic acid was either cDNA or gDNA, and it came from T cells, B-cell-depleted T cells, or PBMCs.

V lost 5 bases and J lost 4, with 9 bases in between. This CDR3 is built from 12 residues. Germline values: CDR1 MDHEN, CDR2 SYDVKM. In the original analysis: Nucleated cell number was recorded as an estimate derived from reference gene primer amplification. TCRdb keeps only in-frame clones here, not all; method: immunoSEQ multiplex PCR. V and J calls plus clone size are reproduced from that table; the DNA served to infer D and trimming. The table includes approximately 76,000 clones, around 88% detected once. Concerning this clone itself: The sample has other DNA sequences that encode this CDR3 too.

The chain recombines TRBV28 with TRBJ2-7, with D tentatively TRBD2 (6 bases). The sequenced material came from peripheral blood. The clonotype originates from a man aged 30-40 years with acute or convalescent COVID-19. The DNA for the CDR3 is TGTGCCAGCAGTCTCGGGGGTTACGAGCAGTACTTC. It specifies CASSLGGYEQYF.